These T cell receptor beta chains were read from a single sample in a study of shared clonotypes between healthy human individuals. This table comes from immunoSEQ multiplex PCR, and its TCRdb copy is limited to in-frame clones, with some not included. The sample holds roughly 1,000,000 clones, approximately 80% seen once. Material: memory CD4+ T cells from PBMCs. The receptors here all came from a young man in good health. Some clones in this sample may be carry-over from other donors' samples. The CDR3 runs from the conserved cysteine through the conserved F or W. Fields, in order: J gene, D gene, clone size, V gene, CDR3 DNA, CDR3 protein. D genes are given only for firm matches. Only part of the rows carry a size: once, few, many, or a class if the clone is expanded.

>TRBJ1-5|.|.|TRBV5-1
TGCGCCAGCAGCTTAGGAGATTATAGCGATCAGCCCCAGCATTTT
CASSLGDYSDQPQHF
>TRBJ2-2|.|.|TRBV27
TGTGCCAGCAGTTTTCTGGGAGTAGATAGCGGTTACACCGGGGAGCTGTTTTTT
CASSFLGVDSGYTGELFF
>TRBJ1-2|.|.|TRBV28
TGTGCCAGCAGTTACCCCCACCTGGCGGCCTATGGCTACACCTTC
CASSYPHLAAYGYTF
>TRBJ1-2|.|.|TRBV30
TGTGCCTGGAGTGCCGGGACGGACTACTATGGCTACACCTTC
CAWSAGTDYYGYTF
>TRBJ2-7|.|.|TRBV25-1
TGTGCCAGCAGTGCTCCGGGATCAGGTTACGAGCAGTACTTC
CASSAPGSGYEQYF
>TRBJ2-5|.|.|TRBV9
TGTGCCAGCAGCGTAGGAATGGATGAGACCCAGTACTTC
CASSVGMDETQYF
>TRBJ1-1|TRBD1|.|TRBV29-1
TGCAGCGTGTTGCAAGGGGGCGCTGAAGCTTTCTTT
CSVLQGGAEAFF
>TRBJ2-7|.|.|TRBV28
TGTGCCAGCAGTCGCCCCATCCCCCCGCGCTACGAGCAGTACTTC
CASSRPIPPRYEQYF
>TRBJ2-7|TRBD1|.|TRBV11-2
TGTGCCAGCACCCCTAGGACAGGACTCTACGAGCAGTACTTC
CASTPRTGLYEQYF
>TRBJ1-1|TRBD1|.|TRBV7-2
TGTGCCAGCAGCTTAAAGACAGGGGGCGTTTATACTGAAGCTTTCTTT
CASSLKTGGVYTEAFF
>TRBJ2-1|.|.|TRBV18
TGTGCCAGCTCCAAATGGAGGGGGCGCGAAGGTGAGCAGTTCTTC
CASSKWRGREGEQFF
>TRBJ2-3|TRBD2|.|TRBV2
TGTGCCAGCAGTAGAGCTAGCGGGAGGACTCCCCCCGTAGATACGCAGTATTTT
CASSRASGRTPPVDTQYF
>TRBJ2-7|.|.|TRBV29-1
TGCAGCGTTGGGCAGGCCTACTACGAGCAGTACTTC
CSVGQAYYEQYF
>TRBJ1-1|TRBD1|.|TRBV10-3
TGTGCCATCAGCAGAGGACAGGAGTTCAACACTGAAGCTTTCTTT
CAISRGQEFNTEAFF
>TRBJ1-1|TRBD1|.|TRBV7-2
TGTGCCAGCAGCCCCAACCGACAGGGGAGGTCTTTCTTT
CASSPNRQGRSFF
>TRBJ1-5|.|few|TRBV4-1
TGCGCCAGCAGCACACCTGGGGCCCTCAATCAGCCCCAGCATTTT
CASSTPGALNQPQHF
>TRBJ1-5|TRBD1|few|TRBV7-6
TGTGCCAGCAGCTCCGGGACAGTCTATAGCAATCAGCCCCAGCATTTT
CASSSGTVYSNQPQHF
>TRBJ2-7|.|.|TRBV5-4
TGTGCCAGCAGCTTGATCGCCTGGGGGAGCGAGCAGTACTTC
CASSLIAWGSEQYF
>TRBJ2-5|TRBD2|.|TRBV6-5
TGTGCCAGCAGTTACTGGGGGGGTACAGAGACCCAGTACTTC
CASSYWGGTETQYF
>TRBJ2-1|TRBD2|.|TRBV4-2
TGTGCCAGCAGCCAAGTAGGTGTGGTAGCGGGAGACGAAGACAATGAGCAGTTCTTC
CASSQVGVVAGDEDNEQFF
>TRBJ2-3|.|.|TRBV14
TGTGCCAGCAGCCCCGAATGGGGCACAGATACGCAGTATTTT
CASSPEWGTDTQYF
>TRBJ2-7|TRBD1|.|TRBV4-1
TGCGCCAGCAGCCAAGTACACGGTCAGGGGGCCCTCTACGAGCAGTACTTC
CASSQVHGQGALYEQYF
>TRBJ1-5|TRBD1|.|TRBV19
TGTGCCAGTAGTATGCTCCCCGGACAGGGCCATCAGCCCCAGCATTTT
CASSMLPGQGHQPQHF
>TRBJ1-3|.|.|TRBV6-1
TGTGCCAGCAGTGACCACAGGGTTGGAAACACCATATATTTT
CASSDHRVGNTIYF
>TRBJ1-3|TRBD1|.|TRBV4-2
TGTGCCAGCAGCCAAGACCCGGGACAGGGGGCTGGAAACACCATATATTTT
CASSQDPGQGAGNTIYF
>TRBJ1-2|.|.|TRBV29-1
TGCAGCGTTGCTCGGCCCCCCTATGGCTACACCTTC
CSVARPPYGYTF
>TRBJ1-5|TRBD1|once|TRBV7-8
TGTGCCAGCACCACAGGCCGGGACAGAGGGAATCAGCCCCAGCATTTT
CASTTGRDRGNQPQHF
>TRBJ1-2|.|.|TRBV4-3
TGCGCCAGCAGCCTCGGACAGAACTATGGCTACACCTTC
CASSLGQNYGYTF
>TRBJ2-4|TRBD1|.|TRBV6-5
TGTGCCAGCAGGGAGACAGGGGGCCAAAACATTCAGTACTTC
CASRETGGQNIQYF
>TRBJ2-7|TRBD2|.|TRBV11-2
TGTGCCAGCAGCCTAATAGCGGGTAGCTCCTACGAGCAGTACTTC
CASSLIAGSSYEQYF
>TRBJ2-7|.|.|TRBV5-1
TGCGCCAGCAGCTTGGGACAGCACGAGCAGTACTTC
CASSLGQHEQYF
>TRBJ1-3|.|.|TRBV18
TGTGCCAGCTCACCACCGGGCAGGGTGACTGGAAACACCATATATTTT
CASSPPGRVTGNTIYF
>TRBJ1-5|TRBD1|.|TRBV15
TGTGCCACCAGCAGAGATCCGCCTGACAGGGGGTGGGATCAGCCCCAGCATTTT
CATSRDPPDRGWDQPQHF
>TRBJ2-1|TRBD2|once|TRBV2
TGTGCCAGCGTAGCGGGAGAATTTAATGAGCAGTTCTTC
CASVAGEFNEQFF
>TRBJ2-7|TRBD1|.|TRBV6-5
TGTGCCAGCAGTTCCCTACAGGGGTATGGCGAGCAGTACTTC
CASSSLQGYGEQYF
>TRBJ2-1|TRBD2|few|TRBV11-2
TGTGCCAGCAGCTTAGGACTAGCGGGAGGAACTCTCTCCTACAATGAGCAGTTCTTC
CASSLGLAGGTLSYNEQFF
>TRBJ1-4|.|.|TRBV18
TGTGCCAGCTCACGGACCAGGTTAGAAAAACTGTTTTTT
CASSRTRLEKLFF
>TRBJ2-7|.|.|TRBV7-3
TGTGCCAGCAGCCGAGGGGCCTCCTACGAGCAGTACTTC
CASSRGASYEQYF
>TRBJ2-7|.|.|TRBV7-9
TGTGCCAGCAGCTCCGGGAGCGTTAGGTCCGAGCAGTACTTC
CASSSGSVRSEQYF
>TRBJ1-4|.|.|TRBV4-1
TGCGCCAGCAGCCAAGACTCAGCAGGGCCTGAAAAACTGTTTTTT
CASSQDSAGPEKLFF
>TRBJ2-1|TRBD1|.|TRBV27
TGTGCCAGCAGTCCCGGGACAGTGGCTAATGAGCAGTTCTTC
CASSPGTVANEQFF
>TRBJ2-5|TRBD2|few|TRBV15
TGTGCCACCAGCACTTTAGCGGGTGCGGAGACCCAGTACTTC
CATSTLAGAETQYF
>TRBJ2-1|.|.|TRBV4-1
TGCGCCAGCAGCCAAGTAAGCGGCCGGAAGTCCCATGAGCAGTTCTTC
CASSQVSGRKSHEQFF
>TRBJ2-3|.|once|TRBV19
TGTGCCAGTAGTATAAGATATAGCCTATCTGGCGCCAGGGCGCAGTATTTT
CASSIRYSLSGARAQYF
>TRBJ2-7|.|.|TRBV7-6
TGTGCCAGCAGCTTAGGTCCCCGTCCGGACGAGCAGTACTTC
CASSLGPRPDEQYF
>TRBJ1-2|TRBD1|.|TRBV2
TGTGCCGCGGCCCCAGGGGGTCCCTATGGCTACACCTTC
CAAAPGGPYGYTF
>TRBJ2-1|TRBD2|.|TRBV5-4
TGTGCCAGCAGCTTGGCAGTACTAGCGGGAGGGCCACGGCACAATGAGCAGTTCTTC
CASSLAVLAGGPRHNEQFF
>TRBJ1-1|TRBD1|.|TRBV29-1
TGCAGCGCCCGGACAGGGGGTACTGAAGCTTTCTTT
CSARTGGTEAFF
>TRBJ2-2|.|.|TRBV7-3
TGTGCCAGCAGTCCCCCAGGAAACACCGGGGAGCTGTTTTTT
CASSPPGNTGELFF
>TRBJ1-2|TRBD1|.|TRBV29-1
TGCAGCGTGGGGGACAGGGGTTCCTATGGCTACACCTTC
CSVGDRGSYGYTF
>TRBJ1-4|.|.|TRBV7-3
TGTGCCAGCAGCTTAGGAGGGTCACGAAATGAAAAACTGTTTTTT
CASSLGGSRNEKLFF
>TRBJ1-1|.|many|TRBV28
TGTGCCAGCAGTACCGCATGGGAAGCTTTCTTT
CASSTAWEAFF
>TRBJ1-5|.|.|TRBV7-8
TGTGCCAGCAGCTTAGCGCGCAGGGCCGATCAGCCCCAGCATTTT
CASSLARRADQPQHF
>TRBJ1-1|.|.|TRBV19
TGTGCCAGTAGTATTGGCTGGGGTGGAGGATTAAGGACTGAAGCTTTCTTT
CASSIGWGGGLRTEAFF
>TRBJ1-3|.|once|TRBV10-3
TGTGCCATCAGTGAGTTCCCAAAAACCTCATTCGGCTCTGGAAACACCATATATTTT
CAISEFPKTSFGSGNTIYF
>TRBJ2-7|.|.|TRBV5-5
TGTGCCAGCAGCTGGGGCCACAGCGGCGAGCAGTACTTC
CASSWGHSGEQYF